The clone carrying this T cell receptor (beta chain) was seen more than once but under ten times. The antigen is undetermined. TCRalpha and TCRbeta libraries used 5'RACE with constant-segment primers and UMIs. TCRdb fed the 5' RACE reads into MiXCR, producing one record per CDR3 protein. The repertoire holds about 270,000 distinct CDR3 sequences, 15% to 20% seen once, with under 25% in the top ten. The data were obtained in a study of T-cell memory formation after mild COVID-19. Study-level information: TCR clusters were mostly donor specific. The study, taken as a whole, reports: Memory sampled before infection contained some responding clones, suggesting cross-reactive memory joined.

The CDR3 has 13 residues. Germline V gives CDR1 SQVTM, CDR2 ANQGSEA. Trimming removed 2 bases at V and 2 bases at J, with 8 bases between. The chain couples TRBV29-1 to TRBJ2-3; D unresolved. Sequencing was done on a sample of PBMCs or a T cell subset sorted from them (not recorded which). This TCR came from a man between 18 and 35 years old who had mild COVID-19 (a few samples of this study predate the infection). Cell type and time point are not known. The CDR3 spells CSVERANTDTQYF. The CDR3 nucleotides read TGCAGCGTTGAAAGGGCTAACACAGATACGCAGTATTTT.